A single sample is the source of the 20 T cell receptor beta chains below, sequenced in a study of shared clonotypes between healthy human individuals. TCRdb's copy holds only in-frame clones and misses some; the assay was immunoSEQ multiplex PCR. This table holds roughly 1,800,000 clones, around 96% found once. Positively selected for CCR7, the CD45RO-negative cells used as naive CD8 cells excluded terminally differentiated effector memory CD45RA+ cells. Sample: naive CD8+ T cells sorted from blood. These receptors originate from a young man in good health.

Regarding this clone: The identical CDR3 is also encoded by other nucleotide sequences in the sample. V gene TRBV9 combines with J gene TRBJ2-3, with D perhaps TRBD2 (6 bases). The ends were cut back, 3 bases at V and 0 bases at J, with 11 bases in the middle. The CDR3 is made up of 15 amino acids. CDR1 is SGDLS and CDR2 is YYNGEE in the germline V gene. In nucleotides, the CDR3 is TGTGCCAGCAGCGCCGGGGGAACTAGCACAGATACGCAGTATTTT. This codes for CASSAGGTSTDTQYF. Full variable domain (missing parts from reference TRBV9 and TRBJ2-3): DSGVTQTPKHLITATGQRVTLRCSPRSGDLSVYWYQQSLDQGLQFLIQYYNGEERAKGNILERFSAQQFPDLHSELNLSSLELGDSALYFCASSAGGTSTDTQYFGPGTRLTVL.

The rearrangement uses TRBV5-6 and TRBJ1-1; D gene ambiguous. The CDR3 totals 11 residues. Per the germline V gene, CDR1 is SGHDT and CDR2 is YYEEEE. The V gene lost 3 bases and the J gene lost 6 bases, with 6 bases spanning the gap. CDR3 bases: TGTGCCAGCAGCTCCACAGCTGAAGCTTTCTTT. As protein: CASSSTAEAFF.

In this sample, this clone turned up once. CDR3 protein: CAWSQGGLNQPQHF. The DNA of the CDR3 is TGTGCCTGGAGTCAGGGGGGGCTAAATCAGCCCCAGCATTTT. The rearrangement links TRBV30 to TRBJ1-5; TRBD1 aligns across 7 bases. V was pared by 2 bases and J by 4 bases, with 5 bases of the junction left unmatched. The CDR3 has 14 residues. CDR1 is GTSNPN and CDR2 is SVGIG in the germline V gene (reference sequence).

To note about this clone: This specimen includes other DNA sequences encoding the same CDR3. The CDR3 sequence is CASSLATVSYEQYF. The CDR3 nucleotides are TGTGCCAGCAGCTTAGCGACGGTTTCCTACGAGCAGTACTTC. The V and J genes are TRBV7-6 and TRBJ2-7; unclear D gene. CDR3 size: 14 residues. Trimming took 0 bases from V and 1 from J, leaving 7 bases between them. CDR1 SGHVS and CDR2 FNYEAQ come from the germline V gene.

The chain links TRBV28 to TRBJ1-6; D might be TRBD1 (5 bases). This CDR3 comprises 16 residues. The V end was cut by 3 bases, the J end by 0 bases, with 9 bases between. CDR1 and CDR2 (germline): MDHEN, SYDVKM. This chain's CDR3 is CASSFARDSYNSPLHF. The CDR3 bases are TGTGCCAGCAGTTTCGCCAGGGACTCCTATAATTCACCCCTCCACTTT.

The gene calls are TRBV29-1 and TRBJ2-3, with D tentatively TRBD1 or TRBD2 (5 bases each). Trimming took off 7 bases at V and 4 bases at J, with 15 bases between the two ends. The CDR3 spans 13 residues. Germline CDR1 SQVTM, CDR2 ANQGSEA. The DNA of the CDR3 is TGCAGCGCTTCTCCGGGACGGGCAGATACGCAGTATTTT. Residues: CSASPGRADTQYF.

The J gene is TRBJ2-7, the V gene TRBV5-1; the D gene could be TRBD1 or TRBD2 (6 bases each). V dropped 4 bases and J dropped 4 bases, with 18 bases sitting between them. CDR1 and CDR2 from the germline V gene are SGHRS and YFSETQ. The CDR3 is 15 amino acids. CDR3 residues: CASSARRGRGYEQYF. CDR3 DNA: TGCGCCAGCAGCGCCCGCCGGGGGCGAGGATACGAGCAGTACTTC.

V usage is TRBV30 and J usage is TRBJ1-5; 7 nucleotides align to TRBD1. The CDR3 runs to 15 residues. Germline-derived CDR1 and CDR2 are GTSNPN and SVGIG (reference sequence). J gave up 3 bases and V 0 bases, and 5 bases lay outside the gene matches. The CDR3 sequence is CAWSVMTGLNQPQHF. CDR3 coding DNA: TGTGCCTGGAGTGTAATGACAGGGCTCAATCAGCCCCAGCATTTT. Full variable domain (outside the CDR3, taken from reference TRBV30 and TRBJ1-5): SQTIHQWPATLVQPVGSPLSLECTVEGTSNPNLYWYRQAAGRGLQLLFYSVGIGQISSEVPQNLSASRPQDRQFILSSKKLLLSDSGFYLCAWSVMTGLNQPQHFGDGTRLSIL.

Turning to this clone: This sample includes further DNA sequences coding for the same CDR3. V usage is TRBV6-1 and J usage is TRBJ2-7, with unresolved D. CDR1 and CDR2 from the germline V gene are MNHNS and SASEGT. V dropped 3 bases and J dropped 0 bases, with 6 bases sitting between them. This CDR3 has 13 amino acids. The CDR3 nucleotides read TGTGCCAGCAGTGAGGCAGCCTCCTACGAGCAGTACTTC. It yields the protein CASSEAASYEQYF.

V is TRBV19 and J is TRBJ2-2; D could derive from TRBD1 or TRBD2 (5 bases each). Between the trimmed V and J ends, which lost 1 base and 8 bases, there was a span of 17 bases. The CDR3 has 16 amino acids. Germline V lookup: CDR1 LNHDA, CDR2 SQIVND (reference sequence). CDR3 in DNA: TGTGCCAGTAGTATAGGACGAATGGGGGATTATGGGGAGCTGTTTTTT. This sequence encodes CASSIGRMGDYGELFF.

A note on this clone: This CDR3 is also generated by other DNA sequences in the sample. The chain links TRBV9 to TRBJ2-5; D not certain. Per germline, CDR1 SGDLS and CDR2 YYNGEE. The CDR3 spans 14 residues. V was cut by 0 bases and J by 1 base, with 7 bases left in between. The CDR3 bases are TGTGCCAGCAGCGTAGGACACCTCCAAGAGACCCAGTACTTC. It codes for CASSVGHLQETQYF.

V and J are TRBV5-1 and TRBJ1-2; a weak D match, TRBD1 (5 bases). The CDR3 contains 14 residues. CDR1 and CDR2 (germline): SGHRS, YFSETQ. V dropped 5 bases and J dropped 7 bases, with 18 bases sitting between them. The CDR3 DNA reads TGCGCCAGCAGTCCGGCAGGGTCAGAGGCTGGCTACACCTTC. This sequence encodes CASSPAGSEAGYTF. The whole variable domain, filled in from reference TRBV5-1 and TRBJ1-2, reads KAGVTQTPRYLIKTRGQQVTLSCSPISGHRSVSWYQQTPGQGLQFLFEYFSETQRNKGNFPGRFSGRQFSNSRSEMNVSTLELGDSALYLCASSPAGSEAGYTFGSGTRLTVV.

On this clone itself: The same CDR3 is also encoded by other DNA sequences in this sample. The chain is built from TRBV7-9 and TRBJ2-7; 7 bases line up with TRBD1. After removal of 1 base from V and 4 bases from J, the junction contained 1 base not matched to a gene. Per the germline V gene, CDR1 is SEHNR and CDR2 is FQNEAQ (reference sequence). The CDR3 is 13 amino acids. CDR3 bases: TGTGCCAGCAGCTTAGAGACAGGGTACGAGCAGTACTTC. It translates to CASSLETGYEQYF.

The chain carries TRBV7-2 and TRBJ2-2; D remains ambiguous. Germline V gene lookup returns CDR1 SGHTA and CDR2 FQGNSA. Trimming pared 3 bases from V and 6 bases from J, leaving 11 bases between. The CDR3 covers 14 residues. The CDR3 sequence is CASSFPGPAGELFF. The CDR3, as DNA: TGTGCCAGCAGCTTTCCCGGGCCGGCCGGGGAGCTGTTTTTT.

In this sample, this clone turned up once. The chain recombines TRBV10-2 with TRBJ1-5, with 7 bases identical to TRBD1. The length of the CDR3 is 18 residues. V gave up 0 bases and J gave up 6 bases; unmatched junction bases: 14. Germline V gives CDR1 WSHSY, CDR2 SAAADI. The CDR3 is CASSESSPQGPGGQPQHF. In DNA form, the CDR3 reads TGCGCCAGCAGTGAGTCGTCCCCACAGGGGCCCGGGGGTCAGCCCCAGCATTTT.

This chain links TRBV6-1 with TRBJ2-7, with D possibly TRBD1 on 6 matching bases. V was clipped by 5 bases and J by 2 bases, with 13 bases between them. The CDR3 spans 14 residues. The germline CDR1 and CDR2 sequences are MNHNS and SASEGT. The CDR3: CASSLRDTTYEQYF. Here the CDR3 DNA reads TGTGCCAGCAGTCTCCGGGACACCACCTACGAGCAGTACTTC.

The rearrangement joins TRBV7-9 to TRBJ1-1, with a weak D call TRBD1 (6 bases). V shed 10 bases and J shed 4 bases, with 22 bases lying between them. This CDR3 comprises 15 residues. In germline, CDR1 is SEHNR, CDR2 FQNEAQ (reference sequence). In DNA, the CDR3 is TGTGCCACGCAAGAGGAATTCGGAGGGGGCACTGAAGCTTTCTTT. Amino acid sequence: CATQEEFGGGTEAFF.

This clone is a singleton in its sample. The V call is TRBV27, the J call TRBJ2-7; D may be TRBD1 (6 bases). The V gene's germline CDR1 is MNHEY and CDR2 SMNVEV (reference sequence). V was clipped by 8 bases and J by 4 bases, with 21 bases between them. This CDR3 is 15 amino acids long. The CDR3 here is CASHGSGQHGYEQYF. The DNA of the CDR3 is TGTGCCAGCCATGGTTCGGGACAACACGGTTACGAGCAGTACTTC.

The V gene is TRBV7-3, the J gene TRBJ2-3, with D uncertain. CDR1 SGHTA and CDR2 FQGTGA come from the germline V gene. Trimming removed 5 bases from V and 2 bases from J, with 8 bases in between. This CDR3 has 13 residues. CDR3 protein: CASSPTFTDTQYF. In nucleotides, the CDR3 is TGTGCCAGCAGCCCGACCTTCACAGATACGCAGTATTTT.

This CDR3 is CASSDPENIQYF. CDR3 bases: TGTGCCAGCAGTGACCCAGAAAACATTCAGTACTTC. The chain links TRBV28 to TRBJ2-4; D gene ambiguous. Germline V gene sequence: CDR1 MDHEN, CDR2 SYDVKM. The V end lost 5 bases, the J end lost 5 bases, and 7 bases lay between the germline ends. CDR3 size: 12 residues.